These 18 T cell receptor beta chains share one sample of origin, sequenced in a study of blood T cell repertoires in COVID-19 (dated by TCRdb to 2020 to 2022). Library preparation was by the immunoSEQ multiplex PCR assay. TCRdb re-hosts the immuneACCESS table, in-frame sequences only. Its copies lack some clones; in the studies checked, an unresolved V gene accounts for under half of them, and the cause for the rest is not known. This sample lists tens of thousands of clones; about 80% were detected once. The ten largest clones take up about 26% of the sample. The material sequenced was peripheral blood. These receptors were collected from a man aged 55 to 70 with active or convalescent COVID-19.

The chain combines TRBV5-1 with TRBJ2-2, with 9 bases matching TRBD1. Losses at the gene ends were 0 bases for V and 2 bases for J; bases not matched to a gene: 2. Germline lookup yields CDR1 SGHRS and CDR2 YFSETQ. This CDR3 comprises 16 residues. As DNA, the CDR3 is TGCGCCAGCAGCTTGGGGGGACAGGGAAACACCGGGGAGCTGTTTTTT. It specifies CASSLGGQGNTGELFF.

CDR3 loop: CASSQEVRRALSTDTQYF. For the CDR3, the DNA is TGTGCCAGCAGCCAAGAGGTCCGGCGGGCCCTAAGCACAGATACGCAGTATTTT. V and J are TRBV4-2 and TRBJ2-3; a weak D match, TRBD2 (5 bases). The ends were cut back, 0 bases at V and 0 bases at J, with 16 bases in the middle. The CDR3 extends over 18 amino acids. Germline CDR1 and CDR2: LGHNA and YNFKEQ.

The chain combines TRBV27 with TRBJ1-5; tentative D call: TRBD1 (5 bases). Per germline, CDR1 MNHEY and CDR2 SMNVEV (reference sequence). Trimming cost V 2 bases and J 4 bases, with 15 bases left between them. The CDR3 runs to 16 residues. The CDR3 loop is CASSLEAGGLNQPQHF. CDR3 DNA sequence: TGTGCCAGCAGTTTAGAAGCCGGGGGGTTGAATCAGCCCCAGCATTTT.

This chain connects TRBV7-3 to TRBJ2-6, with D possibly being TRBD1 (5 bases). V lost 3 bases and J lost 9, with 15 bases in between. Germline V lookup: CDR1 SGHTA, CDR2 FQGTGA. The CDR3 length is 15 residues. The CDR3 loop is CASSFTGPQSNVLTF. Written as DNA, the CDR3 is TGTGCCAGCAGCTTTACAGGCCCTCAAAGCAACGTCCTGACTTTC. The variable domain in full, completed from reference TRBV7-3 and TRBJ2-6, reads GAGVSQTPSNKVTEKGKYVELRCDPISGHTALYWYRQSLGQGPEFLIYFQGTGAADDSGLPNDRFFAVRPEGSVSTLKIQRTERGDSAVYLCASSFTGPQSNVLTFGAGSRLTVL.

V usage is TRBV7-9 and J usage is TRBJ2-2; D is possibly TRBD1 (5 bases). The length of the CDR3 is 16 residues. CDR1 and CDR2 (germline): SEHNR, FQNEAQ (reference sequence). The V gene lost 6 bases and the J gene lost 2 bases, with 16 bases spanning the gap. In DNA form, the CDR3 reads TGTGCCAGCAGGCAGAGTCCGGACACTAACACCGGGGAGCTGTTTTTT. Its translation is CASRQSPDTNTGELFF. Complete variable domain (other parts from reference TRBV7-9 and TRBJ2-2): DTGVSQNPRHKITKRGQNVTFRCDPISEHNRLYWYRQTLGQGPEFLTYFQNEAQLEKSRLLSDRFSAERPKGSFSTLEIQRTEQGDSAMYLCASRQSPDTNTGELFFGEGSRLTVL.

J is TRBJ2-3 and V is TRBV11-2; D gene ambiguous. The germline V gene has CDR1 SGHAT and CDR2 FQNNGV. This CDR3 is built from 16 residues. Trimming pared 5 bases from V and 2 bases from J, leaving 17 bases between. The CDR3 DNA sequence: TGTGCCAGCAGCCGTGCCGTTGCGGTCGACACAGATACGCAGTATTTT. Translation: CASSRAVAVDTDTQYF.

This chain joins TRBV12-3 or TRBV12-4 and TRBJ2-3; 7 bases match TRBD2. The junction had 5 bases not matched to a gene; V was cut back by 3 bases and J by 8 bases. The length of the CDR3 is 13 residues. The CDR3 sequence: CASSFGGEGTQYF. The CDR3 bases are TGTGCCAGCAGTTTTGGGGGGGAAGGTACGCAGTATTTT.

CDR3 DNA: TGTGCCAGCGGGGGGACAGGGGAAAACAATGAGCAGTTCTTC. The encoded protein is CASGGTGENNEQFF. This chain links TRBV2 with TRBJ2-1, with 10 bases lining up with TRBD1. Germline CDR1 and CDR2: SNHLY and FYNNEI. V shed 8 bases and J 5 bases; nucleotides not matched to a gene: 6. The CDR3 consists of 14 residues. Combining the CDR3 with reference TRBV2 and TRBJ2-1 gives the whole variable domain EPEVTQTPSHQVTQMGQEVILRCVPISNHLYFYWYRQILGQKVEFLVSFYNNEISEKSEIFDDQFSVERPDGSNFTLKIRSTKLEDSAMYFCASGGTGENNEQFFGPGTRLTVL.

In this sample, this clone turned up a few times. The chain uses TRBV10-1 and TRBJ2-5; tentatively, D is TRBD1 (5 bases). V dropped 4 bases and J dropped 5 bases, with 14 bases sitting between them. The CDR3 contains 14 residues. Germline V CDR1 and CDR2: WNHNN, SYGVQD (reference sequence). In nucleotides, the CDR3 is TGCGCCAGCAGTGCAAAGGGGTTTATGGAGACCCAGTACTTC. Its translation is CASSAKGFMETQYF.

A few counts support this clone. This chain uses TRBV7-9 with TRBJ1-1; D ambiguous. Germline CDR1 is SEHNR and CDR2 is FQNEAQ (reference sequence). CDR3 length: 13 amino acids. V lost 4 bases, J lost 3 bases, and 9 bases lay in between. The CDR3 sequence: CASSSPRDTEAFF. The CDR3 coding sequence is TGTGCCAGCAGCTCACCACGGGACACTGAAGCTTTCTTT.

This chain uses TRBV5-1 with TRBJ1-3; a possible D gene is TRBD1 (5 bases). The V gene's germline CDR1 is SGHRS and CDR2 YFSETQ. This CDR3 contains 15 residues. V shed 2 bases and J shed 4 bases, with 13 bases lying between them. The CDR3 region has the DNA TGCGCCAGCAGCTTTAGCGGGACGGAAGGAAACACCATATATTTT. Residues: CASSFSGTEGNTIYF.

The chain recombines TRBV12-5 with TRBJ1-2, with D tentatively TRBD1 (6 bases). Germline-derived CDR1 and CDR2 are LGHNT and FRNRAP. V was shortened by 6 bases and J by 4 bases, with 15 bases between the two germline ends. The CDR3 sequence is 14 residues long. The CDR3, as DNA: TGTGCTAGTGGCTACTCAATAGGGGGCTATGGCTACACCTTC. Translation: CASGYSIGGYGYTF.

The gene calls are TRBV6-5 and TRBJ2-7; tentatively, D is TRBD1 (5 bases). CDR1 MNHEY and CDR2 SVGAGI come from the germline V gene. With 2 bases removed from V and 2 bases from J, the gap between germline ends came to 16 bases. The CDR3 loop spans 16 amino acids. As DNA, the CDR3 is TGTGCCAGCAGTTACCGAACAGGCTTAGAGACCTACGAGCAGTACTTC. Amino acids: CASSYRTGLETYEQYF.

V usage is TRBV2 and J usage is TRBJ1-5, with TRBD1 as a possible D gene (5 bases). Germline V gene sequence: CDR1 SNHLY, CDR2 FYNNEI. The V end lost 7 bases, the J end lost 3 bases, and 13 bases lay between the germline ends. This CDR3 comprises 14 residues. The CDR3 sequence is CASKRDGDNQPQHF. The DNA for the CDR3 is TGTGCCAGCAAGCGGGACGGCGACAATCAGCCCCAGCATTTT.

This clone turned up a few times. This rearrangement joins TRBV5-5 to TRBJ2-7, with 7 bases fitting TRBD1. From germline, CDR1 is SGHKS and CDR2 YYEKEE (reference sequence). The CDR3 runs to 16 residues. The J segment lost 4 bases and the V segment lost 1 base, leaving 11 bases of the junction unmatched. CDR3 sequence: CASSLTSGQALYEQYF. CDR3 nucleotide sequence: TGTGCCAGCAGCTTGACGAGTGGACAGGCCTTATACGAGCAGTACTTC. Variable domain in full (rest from reference TRBV5-5 and TRBJ2-7): DAGVTQSPTHLIKTRGQQVTLRCSPISGHKSVSWYQQVLGQGPQFIFQYYEKEERGRGNFPDRFSARQFPNYSSELNVNALLLGDSALYLCASSLTSGQALYEQYFGPGTRLTVT.

V and J are TRBV6-1 and TRBJ2-1, with 8 bases lining up with TRBD1. The V and J ends lost 1 base and 8 bases, in that order; junction bases with no gene match: 1. The CDR3 is 13 residues long. Germline V lookup: CDR1 MNHNS, CDR2 SASEGT. The CDR3 reads CASSEDRGDEQFF. CDR3 in DNA: TGTGCCAGCAGTGAAGACAGGGGGGATGAGCAGTTCTTC.

The rearrangement joins TRBV27 to TRBJ1-2, with TRBD1 matching over 7 bases. Germline loops: CDR1 MNHEY, CDR2 SMNVEV (reference sequence). The CDR3 covers 15 residues. V lost 5 bases to trimming and J lost 5 bases; unmatched junction nucleotides: 11. The CDR3 here is CASSQRQGVQYGYTF. The CDR3, as DNA: TGTGCCAGCAGTCAAAGACAGGGCGTGCAATATGGCTACACCTTC.

CDR3 sequence: CASSLSPWAAYEQYF. CDR3 nucleotides: TGTGCCAGCAGCTTGTCCCCATGGGCAGCCTACGAGCAGTACTTC. The chain employs TRBV5-5 and TRBJ2-7; D uncertain. Germline V gives CDR1 SGHKS, CDR2 YYEKEE (reference sequence). V was shortened by 1 base and J by 2 bases, with 13 bases between the two germline ends. This CDR3 has 15 amino acids.